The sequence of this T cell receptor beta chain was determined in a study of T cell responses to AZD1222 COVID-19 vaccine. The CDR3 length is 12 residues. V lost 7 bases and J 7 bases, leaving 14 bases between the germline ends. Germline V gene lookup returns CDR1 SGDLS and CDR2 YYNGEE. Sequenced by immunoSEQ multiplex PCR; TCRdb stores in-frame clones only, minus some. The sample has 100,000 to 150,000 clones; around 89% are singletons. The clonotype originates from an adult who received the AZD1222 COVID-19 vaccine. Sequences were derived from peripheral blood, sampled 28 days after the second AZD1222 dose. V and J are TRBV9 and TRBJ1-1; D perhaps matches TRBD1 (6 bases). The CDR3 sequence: CASGEGGREAFF. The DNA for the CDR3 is TGTGCCAGCGGGGAGGGGGGCCGTGAAGCTTTCTTT.